What follows are 22 T cell receptor beta chains derived from one specimen sequenced in a study of cytomegalovirus exposure and HLA in healthy donors. Both 60 Vbeta primers and 13 Jbeta primers went into the PCR. TCRdb's copy holds only in-frame clones and misses some; the assay was immunoSEQ multiplex PCR. The data hold about 180,000 clones, with around three quarters observed a single time. The sequenced material came from PBMCs. The receptors stem from a man aged 35-49 years in good health and CMV-seronegative.

The chain links TRBV29-1 to TRBJ2-5; 9 nucleotides line up with TRBD1. The J call may be mistaken, given a closer DNA end match to TRBJ2-7. This CDR3 has 14 amino acids. The germline gives CDR1 SQVTM, CDR2 ANQGSEA. CDR3 in amino acids: CSVELQDRGYEQYF. CDR3 nucleotide sequence: TGCAGCGTTGAACTTCAGGACAGGGGCTACGAGCAGTACTTC.

The chain links TRBV19 to TRBJ1-3; D is unclear. Germline V gene data show CDR1 as LNHDA and CDR2 as SQIVND (reference sequence). This CDR3 is built from 15 residues. V lost 0 bases and J 4 bases, leaving 10 bases between the germline ends. CDR3 region: CASSIEPWPGNTIYF. CDR3 coding DNA: TGTGCCAGTAGTATAGAGCCCTGGCCCGGAAACACCATATATTTT. Combining the CDR3 with reference TRBV19 and TRBJ1-3 gives the whole variable domain DGGITQSPKYLFRKEGQNVTLSCEQNLNHDAMYWYRQDPGQGLRLIYYSQIVNDFQKGDIAEGYSVSREKKESFPLTVTSAQKNPTAFYLCASSIEPWPGNTIYFGEGSWLTVV.

The chain combines TRBV5-8 with TRBJ1-2; 11 nucleotides match TRBD1. Germline V gene data show CDR1 as SGHTS and CDR2 as YDEGEE. V lost 3 bases to trimming and J lost 2 bases; unmatched junction nucleotides: 3. This CDR3 spans 15 amino acids. Here the CDR3 reads CASSWRDRGNYGYTF. CDR3 sequence (DNA): TGTGCCAGCAGCTGGAGGGACAGGGGGAACTATGGCTACACCTTC. The full variable domain, completed using reference TRBV5-8 and TRBJ1-2, is EAGVTQSPTHLIKTRGQQATLRCSPISGHTSVYWYQQALGLGLQFLLWYDEGEERNRGNFPPRFSGRQFPNYSSELNVNALELEDSALYLCASSWRDRGNYGYTFGSGTRLTVV.

The J gene is TRBJ2-1, the V gene TRBV9, with D possibly TRBD2 on 6 matching bases. The CDR3 sequence is 9 residues long. V lost 6 bases, J lost 15 bases, and 10 bases lay in between. CDR1 and CDR2 from the germline V gene are SGDLS and YYNGEE. The CDR3 protein is CASTGVGFF. The CDR3 nucleotides read TGTGCCAGCACGGGGGTGGGGTTCTTC.

The chain carries TRBV4-3 and TRBJ1-1; no firm D call. The V and J ends lost 0 bases and 4 bases respectively, with 12 bases between them. CDR3 size: 15 residues. The germline gives CDR1 LGHNA, CDR2 YSLEER. CDR3 protein: CASSQDQAGSTEAFF. For the CDR3, the DNA is TGCGCCAGCAGCCAAGATCAGGCGGGGAGCACTGAAGCTTTCTTT.

This clone was observed a handful of times. V is TRBV5-1 and J is TRBJ2-7; D is ambiguous. The CDR3 contains 14 residues. V lost 1 base, J lost 1 base, and 9 bases lay in between. CDR1 is SGHRS and CDR2 is YFSETQ in the germline V gene. As DNA, the CDR3 is TGCGCCAGCAGCTTGAGTGGCAGATCCTACGAGCAGTACTTC. Translating gives CASSLSGRSYEQYF.

This clone was observed a few times. This chain uses TRBV4-3 with TRBJ1-2; D gene ambiguous. V dropped 0 bases and J dropped 4 bases, with 6 bases sitting between them. The CDR3 spans 13 residues. Germline CDR1 and CDR2: LGHNA and YSLEER. The CDR3 loop is CASSQEGSYGYTF. CDR3 sequence (DNA): TGCGCCAGCAGCCAAGAGGGGAGCTATGGCTACACCTTC.

This clone was seen a few times. The gene calls are TRBV5-8 and TRBJ1-5; 8 bases match TRBD1. This CDR3 comprises 15 residues. CDR1 is SGHTS and CDR2 is YDEGEE in the germline V gene. V was pared by 2 bases and J by 5 bases, with 6 bases of the junction left unmatched. The chain's CDR3 is CASSLIGTGYQPQHF. The DNA for the CDR3 is TGTGCCAGCAGCTTAATCGGGACAGGATATCAGCCCCAGCATTTT.

Only one count was recorded for this clone. The chain combines TRBV5-1 with TRBJ2-3; a weak D match, TRBD2 (7 bases). V gave up 0 bases and J gave up 5 bases, with 13 bases separating them. Looked up from germline, CDR1 is SGHRS and CDR2 is YFSETQ. The CDR3 loop spans 15 amino acids. The CDR3 spells CASSLGGGDLDTQYF. The CDR3 region has the DNA TGCGCCAGCAGCTTGGGGGGGGGCGACCTAGATACGCAGTATTTT.

The chain carries TRBV5-6 and TRBJ2-7, with D possibly TRBD2 on 6 matching bases. The CDR3 has 15 amino acids. In germline, CDR1 is SGHDT, CDR2 YYEEEE. The germline V and J ends were trimmed by 3 bases and 5 bases, with 18 bases remaining between them. For the CDR3, the DNA is TGTGCCAGCAGCTCCATTGGGGGGAGCGGGCACGAGCAGTACTTC. Protein: CASSSIGGSGHEQYF.

This chain joins TRBV5-4 and TRBJ2-1; 9 nucleotides align to TRBD1. This CDR3 contains 16 residues. Germline V gives CDR1 SGHNT, CDR2 YYREEE (reference sequence). The ends lost 4 bases at V and 2 bases at J; junction bases unmatched: 7. CDR3 loop: CASSGTGTKAYNEQFF. For the CDR3, the DNA is TGTGCCAGCAGCGGGACAGGGACTAAGGCCTACAATGAGCAGTTCTTC. Complete variable domain (other parts from reference TRBV5-4 and TRBJ2-1): ETGVTQSPTHLIKTRGQQVTLRCSSQSGHNTVSWYQQALGQGPQFIFQYYREEENGRGNFPPRFSGLQFPNYSSELNVNALELDDSALYLCASSGTGTKAYNEQFFGPGTRLTVL.

The gene calls are TRBV12-5 and TRBJ1-2; 8 bases align to TRBD1. Trimming took 6 bases from V and 7 from J; bases not matched to a gene: 16. This CDR3 has 16 amino acids. Germline V gives CDR1 LGHNT, CDR2 FRNRAP. The DNA of the CDR3 is TGTGCTAGTGGCCCCAACCGGGACAGGCTACTAAGTGGCTACACCTTC. This translates into CASGPNRDRLLSGYTF.

The chain is built from TRBV11-2 and TRBJ1-5; no clear D gene. The CDR3 has 13 residues. V gave up 8 bases and J gave up 6 bases, with 14 bases separating them. Germline-derived CDR1 and CDR2 are SGHAT and FQNNGV. Here the CDR3 DNA reads TGTGCCAGCTCCCCTAGTAGTATTCAGCCCCAGCATTTT. Protein product: CASSPSSIQPQHF. Variable domain in full (rest from reference TRBV11-2 and TRBJ1-5): EAGVAQSPRYKIIEKRQSVAFWCNPISGHATLYWYQQILGQGPKLLIQFQNNGVVDDSQLPKDRFSAERLKGVDSTLKIQPAKLEDSAVYLCASSPSSIQPQHFGDGTRLSIL.

J is TRBJ1-1 and V is TRBV6-1; D unresolved. This CDR3 comprises 15 residues. Per the germline V gene, CDR1 is MNHNS and CDR2 is SASEGT. Between the trimmed V and J ends, which lost 1 base and 1 base, there was a span of 10 bases. This CDR3 reads CASSEELDWNTEAFF. The DNA of the CDR3 is TGTGCCAGCAGTGAAGAACTGGACTGGAACACTGAAGCTTTCTTT.

This clone was found a few times. The CDR3 nucleotides read TGCGCCAGCAGCCAAACTAGCGGGAGCACAGATACGCAGTATTTT. As protein: CASSQTSGSTDTQYF. This chain uses TRBV4-1 with TRBJ2-3, with 9 bases matching TRBD2. With 2 bases clipped from V and 0 bases from J, the junction kept 0 bases outside the gene matches. The CDR3 contains 15 residues. Germline V CDR1 and CDR2: MGHRA, YSYEKL.

The chain uses TRBV6-5 and TRBJ1-1; the match to TRBD1 covers 11 bases. The germline gives CDR1 MNHEY, CDR2 SVGAGI. The CDR3 runs to 14 residues. The trim removed 6 bases at V and 6 bases at J, leaving 6 bases unmatched. This CDR3 reads CASSNPGQGAEAFF. The CDR3 DNA sequence: TGTGCCAGCAGCAACCCGGGACAGGGGGCTGAAGCTTTCTTT.

The V and J genes are TRBV18 and TRBJ2-2; tentatively, D is TRBD1 (6 bases). The CDR3 runs 14 residues. Germline CDR1 reads KGHSH; CDR2 reads LQKENI. V was clipped by 2 bases and J by 7 bases, with 11 bases between them. The CDR3 protein is CASSPWTEVGELFF. The CDR3 nucleotides read TGTGCCAGCTCACCATGGACAGAGGTCGGGGAGCTGTTTTTT. The variable domain in full, completed from reference TRBV18 and TRBJ2-2, reads NAGVMQNPRHLVRRRGQEARLRCSPMKGHSHVYWYRQLPEEGLKFMVYLQKENIIDESGMPKERFSAEFPKEGPSILRIQQVVRGDSAAYFCASSPWTEVGELFFGEGSRLTVL.

This clone occurred a few times. The chain is built from TRBV14 and TRBJ2-1; D ambiguous. The CDR3 is 13 amino acids. Trimming stripped 0 bases from V and 11 bases from J, with 11 bases between. Germline V lookup: CDR1 SGHDN, CDR2 FVKESK. CDR3 DNA sequence: TGTGCCAGCAGCCAAGACGGAGCGTCGCAGCAGTTCTTC. Translated, it gives CASSQDGASQQFF.

CDR3 amino acids: CASSRNTGNTEAFF. The DNA of the CDR3 is TGCGCCAGCAGCCGGAATACAGGGAACACTGAAGCTTTCTTT. This chain connects TRBV4-3 to TRBJ1-1, with a weak D call TRBD1 (5 bases). The V end lost 4 bases, the J end lost 1 base, and 10 bases lay between the germline ends. The CDR3 has 14 residues. Germline CDR1 is LGHNA and CDR2 is YSLEER.

This clone was found once. V and J are TRBV7-2 and TRBJ1-2, with 8 bases identical to TRBD1. CDR1 is SGHTA, CDR2 FQGNSA, per germline. V lost 5 bases, J lost 7 bases, and 15 bases stayed unmatched. The CDR3 extends over 16 amino acids. The DNA for the CDR3 is TGTGCCAGCAGCCCGACCCACGGACAGGGACGGTTTGGCTACACCTTC. It translates to CASSPTHGQGRFGYTF.

V usage is TRBV19 and J usage is TRBJ1-5; no definite D call. CDR1 and CDR2 (germline): LNHDA, SQIVND (reference sequence). Trimming removed 8 bases at V and 0 bases at J, with 8 bases between. The CDR3 loop spans 13 amino acids. The CDR3 loop is CASSGDSNQPQHF. The CDR3 DNA reads as TGTGCCAGTTCCGGGGATAGCAATCAGCCCCAGCATTTT.

The chain couples TRBV5-1 to TRBJ2-7, with D possibly being TRBD2 (6 bases). Between the trimmed V and J ends, which lost 4 bases and 4 bases, there was a span of 24 bases. The CDR3 extends over 17 amino acids. The germline V gene encodes CDR1 SGHRS and CDR2 YFSETQ. CDR3: CASSPKDGGRGSYEQYF. Here the CDR3 DNA reads TGCGCCAGCAGCCCGAAGGACGGGGGAAGGGGTTCTTACGAGCAGTACTTC.